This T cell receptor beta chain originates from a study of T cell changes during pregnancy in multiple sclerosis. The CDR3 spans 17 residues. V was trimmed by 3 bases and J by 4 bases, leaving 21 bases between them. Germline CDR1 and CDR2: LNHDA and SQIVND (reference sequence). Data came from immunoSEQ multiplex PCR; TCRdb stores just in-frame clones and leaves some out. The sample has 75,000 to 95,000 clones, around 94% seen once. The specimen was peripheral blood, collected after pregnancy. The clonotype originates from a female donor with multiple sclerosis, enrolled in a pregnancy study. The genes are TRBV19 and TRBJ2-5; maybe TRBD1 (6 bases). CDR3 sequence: CASSISPRQGSRETQYF. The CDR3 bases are TGTGCCAGTAGTATCTCTCCCAGGCAGGGGTCACGAGAGACCCAGTACTTC.